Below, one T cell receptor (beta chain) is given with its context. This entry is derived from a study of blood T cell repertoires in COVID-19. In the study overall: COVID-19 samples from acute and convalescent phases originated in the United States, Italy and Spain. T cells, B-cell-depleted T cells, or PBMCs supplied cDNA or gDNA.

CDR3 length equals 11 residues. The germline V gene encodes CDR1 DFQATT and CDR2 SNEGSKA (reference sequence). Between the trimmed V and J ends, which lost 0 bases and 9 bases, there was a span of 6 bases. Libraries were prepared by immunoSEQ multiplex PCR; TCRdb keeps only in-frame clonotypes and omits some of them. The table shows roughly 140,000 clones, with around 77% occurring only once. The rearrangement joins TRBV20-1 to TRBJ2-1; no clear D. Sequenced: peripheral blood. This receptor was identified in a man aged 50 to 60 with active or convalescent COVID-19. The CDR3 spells CSARDAVEQFF. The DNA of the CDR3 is TGCAGTGCTAGAGATGCGGTTGAGCAGTTCTTC.